This passage covers 11 T cell receptor beta chains from one sample sequenced in a study of human versus mouse CDR3 diversity and MHC coevolution. Using immunoSEQ multiplex PCR, the repertoire was profiled, and TCRdb retains in-frame clones only, with some absent. The sample lists roughly 86,000 clones; roughly 95% were seen once. The source material was naive CD4+ T cells from blood. Specified subset: CD45RO-negative CD62L-positive naive CD4 T cells. The receptors stem from a person aged 30 to 69 in good health.

The CDR3 coding sequence is TGCGCCAGCAGCCAAGCTAGCGGAGTAACATACAATGAGCAGTTCTTC. Amino acids: CASSQASGVTYNEQFF. The chain employs TRBV4-3 and TRBJ2-1; the match to TRBD2 covers 7 bases. From germline, CDR1 is LGHNA and CDR2 YSLEER. Trimming removed 1 base from V and 4 bases from J; junction bases left unmatched: 7. The CDR3 has 16 amino acids.

CDR3 loop: CAAGTELYEQYF. CDR3 nucleotides: TGTGCTGCCGGGACAGAGCTCTACGAGCAGTACTTC. The chain couples TRBV12-5 to TRBJ2-7, with TRBD1 identical over 7 bases. Unmatched junction bases numbered 7, after V lost 11 bases and J lost 3 bases. Germline CDR1 is LGHNT and CDR2 is FRNRAP. CDR3 length: 12 residues.

The V call is TRBV29-1, the J call TRBJ2-7, with 9 bases lining up with TRBD1. V lost 7 bases and J lost 1; bases outside the gene matches: 5. This CDR3 has 13 residues. Germline loops: CDR1 SQVTM, CDR2 ANQGSEA. The DNA of the CDR3 is TGCAGCGCGGGACAGGGAAGGTCCTACGAGCAGTACTTC. Residues: CSAGQGRSYEQYF.

In nucleotides, the CDR3 is TGTGCCAGCAGTTCCGGCTTGGACAGGGGGAATACGCAGTATTTT. Residues: CASSSGLDRGNTQYF. The chain has TRBV7-6 and TRBJ2-3; 10 nucleotides align to TRBD1. Germline V gene data show CDR1 as SGHVS and CDR2 as FNYEAQ. The CDR3 consists of 15 residues. J lost 7 bases, V lost 6 bases, and 10 bases had no gene match.

The rearrangement joins TRBV5-6 to TRBJ2-7, with 7 bases lining up with TRBD1. The CDR3 has 12 residues. CDR1 and CDR2 from the germline V gene are SGHDT and YYEEEE. V trimming: 4 bases; J trimming: 3 bases; junction bases outside the gene matches: 1. CDR3 nucleotide sequence: TGTGCCAGCAGCCGACAGGGCTACGAGCAGTACTTC. It is translated as CASSRQGYEQYF.

The V call is TRBV19, the J call TRBJ1-2; 8 bases fit TRBD1. The CDR3 contains 14 residues. The V and J ends lost 6 bases and 4 bases, in that order; junction bases with no gene match: 7. CDR1 LNHDA and CDR2 SQIVND come from the germline V gene (reference sequence). CDR3 in DNA: TGTGCCAGTAGCAAAACGGGACAGGTCTATGGCTACACCTTC. This encodes CASSKTGQVYGYTF.

On this clone itself: Other DNA sequences in this sample translate to the same CDR3. V gene TRBV6-6 combines with J gene TRBJ2-1; TRBD1 is a possible D gene (6 bases). Germline CDR1 reads MNHNY; CDR2 reads SVGAGI (reference sequence). This CDR3 region has 12 residues. V was cut by 6 bases and J by 4 bases, with 7 bases left in between. CDR3 sequence reads: CASRDRYNEQFF. The CDR3, as DNA: TGTGCCAGCAGAGACAGGTACAATGAGCAGTTCTTC.

The gene calls are TRBV11-2 and TRBJ1-2, with 7 nucleotides matching TRBD1. Per germline, CDR1 SGHAT and CDR2 FQNNGV. V gave up 8 bases and J gave up 0 bases; unmatched junction bases: 9. The CDR3 has 15 residues. The CDR3 reads CASGRLGQPNYGYTF. The CDR3 bases are TGTGCCAGCGGGAGACTGGGACAGCCTAACTATGGCTACACCTTC.

V and J are TRBV19 and TRBJ1-5; D not certain. The CDR3 length is 16 residues. The V and J ends lost 3 bases and 1 base respectively, with 13 bases between them. Germline values: CDR1 LNHDA, CDR2 SQIVND (reference sequence). Written as DNA, the CDR3 is TGTGCCAGTAGTATTCACCACAGTGGAAGCAATCAGCCCCAGCATTTT. Its translation is CASSIHHSGSNQPQHF.

This clone was observed once. The chain combines TRBV15 with TRBJ1-2; D is undetermined. Germline lookup yields CDR1 LNHNV and CDR2 YYDKDF (reference sequence). This CDR3 is built from 13 residues. V lost 0 bases to trimming and J lost 6 bases, with 8 bases between them. Here the CDR3 DNA reads TGTGCCACCAGCAGAGATTTCCGGGATGGCTACACCTTC. Protein: CATSRDFRDGYTF.

This rearrangement joins TRBV7-9 to TRBJ2-6, with 7 bases lining up with TRBD1. CDR1 SEHNR and CDR2 FQNEAQ come from the germline V gene (reference sequence). The junction had 9 bases not matched to a gene; V was cut back by 5 bases and J by 5 bases. The CDR3 covers 16 residues. CDR3 residues: CASSRDRALWANVLTF. CDR3 bases: TGTGCCAGCAGCCGTGACAGGGCTCTTTGGGCCAACGTCCTGACTTTC.